The present T cell receptor (beta chain) was sequenced within a study of cytomegalovirus exposure and HLA in healthy donors. Study findings and constraints: Of the V segments, some could not be distinguished, including TRBV6-2 and TRBV6-3, and were excluded.

Regarding this clone: Antigen unknown.

The PCR had 60 Vbeta and 13 Jbeta primers. The table came from immunoSEQ multiplex PCR; TCRdb's copy has only in-frame clones and leaves some out. The data hold more than 95,000 clones, with 10% observed a single time. Germline V gene lookup returns CDR1 SGHNT and CDR2 YYREEE (reference sequence). V trimming: 4 bases; J trimming: 6 bases; junction bases outside the gene matches: 13. The CDR3 is 16 residues long. The sequencing input was PBMCs. This sequence originates from a man aged 40-49 years in good health and CMV-seropositive. The chain is built from TRBV5-4 and TRBJ2-7; TRBD1 agrees at 10 bases. For the CDR3, the DNA is TGTGCCAGCAGCCCGGTGGGACAGGGGACTTTTGCCGAGCAGTACTTC. Protein sequence: CASSPVGQGTFAEQYF.